This T cell receptor beta chain was recorded in a study of Tregs in tolerant kidney transplant recipients. About the research overall: Recipients received nonmyeloablative bone marrow transplants from related graft donors, with transient mixed chimerism.

A word on this clone: Its cognate antigen is unknown.

Repertoires were generated with immunoSEQ multiplex PCR, while TCRdb's copy carries only in-frame clones and drops some. The sample yields 90,000 to 130,000 clones, around 87% seen once. Unstimulated regulatory T cells (CD4+CD25+CD127-), CD4+CD25- non-regulatory cells, CD4 and CD8 cells were FACS-sorted from thawed PBMCs. This CDR3 has 15 amino acids. Germline values: CDR1 LNHNV, CDR2 YYDKDF (reference sequence). Trimming left V 5 bases short and J 5 bases short, with 18 bases between. The study, taken as a whole, reports: Tolerant patients' donor-specific Tregs expanded beyond overall Tregs, suggesting antigen-driven growth. Expanding Tregs on activated donor B cells appeared to best identify donor-specific TCRbeta clones.

The sample consisted of CD4+ T cells from blood, taken before the transplant. The TCR comes from a human donor who received a combined kidney and bone marrow transplant. The chain employs TRBV15 and TRBJ2-5; possibly TRBD2 for D (5 bases). CDR3: CATSPGPLRRETQYF. CDR3 bases: TGTGCCACCAGCCCTGGACCCTTACGGAGGGAGACCCAGTACTTC.